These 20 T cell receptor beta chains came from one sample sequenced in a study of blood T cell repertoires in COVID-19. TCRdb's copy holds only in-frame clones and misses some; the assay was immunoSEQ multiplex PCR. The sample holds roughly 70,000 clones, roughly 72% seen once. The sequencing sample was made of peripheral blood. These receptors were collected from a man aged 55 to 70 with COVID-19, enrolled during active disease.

The CDR3 reads CAIRSRTDSYEQYF. The CDR3 nucleotides are TGTGCCATCAGGAGTAGGACAGACTCCTACGAGCAGTACTTC. V usage is TRBV10-3 and J usage is TRBJ2-7; possible D gene TRBD1, 6 bases. The CDR3 length is 14 residues. The V and J ends lost 6 bases and 0 bases respectively, with 12 bases between them. Looked up from germline, CDR1 is ENHRY and CDR2 is SYGVKD.

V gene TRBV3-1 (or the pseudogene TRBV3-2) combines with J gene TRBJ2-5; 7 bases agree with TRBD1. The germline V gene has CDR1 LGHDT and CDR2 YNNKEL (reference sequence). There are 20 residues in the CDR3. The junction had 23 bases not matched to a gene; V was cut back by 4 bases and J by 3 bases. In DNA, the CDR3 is TGTGCCAGCAGCCGACCATACCTCGGGACAGCTTCTAGCAGGAAAGAGACCCAGTACTTC. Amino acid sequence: CASSRPYLGTASSRKETQYF.

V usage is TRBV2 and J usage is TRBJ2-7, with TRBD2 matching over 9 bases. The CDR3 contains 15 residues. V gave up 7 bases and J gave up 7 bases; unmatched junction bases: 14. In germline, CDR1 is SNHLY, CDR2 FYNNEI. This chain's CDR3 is CASTLGLANSFEQYF. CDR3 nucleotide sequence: TGTGCCAGCACCCTCGGACTAGCGAATTCGTTTGAGCAGTACTTC.

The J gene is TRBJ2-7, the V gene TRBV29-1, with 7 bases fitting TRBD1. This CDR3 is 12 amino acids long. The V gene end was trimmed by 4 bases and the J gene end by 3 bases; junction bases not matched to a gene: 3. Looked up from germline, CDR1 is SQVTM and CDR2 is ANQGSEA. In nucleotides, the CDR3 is TGCAGCGTTGTAACAGGGGACTACGAGCAGTACTTC. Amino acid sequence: CSVVTGDYEQYF.

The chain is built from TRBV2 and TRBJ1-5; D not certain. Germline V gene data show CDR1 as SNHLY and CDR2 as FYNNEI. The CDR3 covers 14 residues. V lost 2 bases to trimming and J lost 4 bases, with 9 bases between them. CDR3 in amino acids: CASSENFENQPQHF. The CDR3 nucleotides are TGTGCCAGCAGTGAAAATTTTGAGAATCAGCCCCAGCATTTT. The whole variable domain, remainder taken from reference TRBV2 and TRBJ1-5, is EPEVTQTPSHQVTQMGQEVILRCVPISNHLYFYWYRQILGQKVEFLVSFYNNEISEKSEIFDDQFSVERPDGSNFTLKIRSTKLEDSAMYFCASSENFENQPQHFGDGTRLSIL.

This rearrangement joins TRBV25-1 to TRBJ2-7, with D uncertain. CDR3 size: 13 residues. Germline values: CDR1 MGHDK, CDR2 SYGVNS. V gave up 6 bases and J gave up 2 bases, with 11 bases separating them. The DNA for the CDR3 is TGTGCCAGCAGCCCAACACGAACCTACGAGCAGTACTTC. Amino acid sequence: CASSPTRTYEQYF.

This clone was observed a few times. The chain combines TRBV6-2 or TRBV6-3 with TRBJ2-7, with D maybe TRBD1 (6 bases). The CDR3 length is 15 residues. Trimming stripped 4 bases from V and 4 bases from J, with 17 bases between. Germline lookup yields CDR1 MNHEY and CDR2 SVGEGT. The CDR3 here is CASSSGQPGAYEQYF. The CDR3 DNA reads TGTGCCAGCAGTTCTGGACAGCCCGGGGCTTACGAGCAGTACTTC.

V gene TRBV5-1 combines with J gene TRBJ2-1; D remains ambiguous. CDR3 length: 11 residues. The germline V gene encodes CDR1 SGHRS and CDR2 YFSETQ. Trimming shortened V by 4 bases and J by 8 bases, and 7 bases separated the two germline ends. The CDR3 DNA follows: TGCGCCAGCAGCAAGCGTGATGAGCAGTTCTTC. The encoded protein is CASSKRDEQFF.

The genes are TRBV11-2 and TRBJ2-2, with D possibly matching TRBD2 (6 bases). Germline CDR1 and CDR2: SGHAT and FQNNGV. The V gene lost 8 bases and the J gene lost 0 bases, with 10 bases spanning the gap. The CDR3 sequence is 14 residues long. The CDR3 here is CASSGGANTGELFF. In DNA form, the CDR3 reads TGTGCCAGCTCCGGGGGAGCGAACACCGGGGAGCTGTTTTTT.

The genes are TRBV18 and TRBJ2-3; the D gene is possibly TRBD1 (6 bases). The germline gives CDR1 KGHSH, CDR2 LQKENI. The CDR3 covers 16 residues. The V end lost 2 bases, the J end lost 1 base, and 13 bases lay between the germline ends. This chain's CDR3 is CASSPGRTVGTDTQYF. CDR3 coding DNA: TGTGCCAGCTCACCAGGACGGACAGTAGGCACAGATACGCAGTATTTT.

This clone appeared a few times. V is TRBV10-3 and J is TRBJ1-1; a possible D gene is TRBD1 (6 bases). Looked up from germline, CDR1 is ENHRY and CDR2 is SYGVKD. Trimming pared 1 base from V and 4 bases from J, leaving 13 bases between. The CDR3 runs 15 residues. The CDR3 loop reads CAISEFTGFGTEAFF. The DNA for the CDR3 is TGTGCCATCAGTGAGTTTACAGGGTTTGGCACTGAAGCTTTCTTT.

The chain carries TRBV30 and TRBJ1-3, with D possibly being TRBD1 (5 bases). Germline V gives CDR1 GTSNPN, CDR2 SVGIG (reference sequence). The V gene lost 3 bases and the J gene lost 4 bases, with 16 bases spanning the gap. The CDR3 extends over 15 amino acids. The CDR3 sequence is CAWSDSSVRGNTIYF. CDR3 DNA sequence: TGTGCCTGGAGCGACAGCTCTGTAAGGGGAAACACCATATATTTT.

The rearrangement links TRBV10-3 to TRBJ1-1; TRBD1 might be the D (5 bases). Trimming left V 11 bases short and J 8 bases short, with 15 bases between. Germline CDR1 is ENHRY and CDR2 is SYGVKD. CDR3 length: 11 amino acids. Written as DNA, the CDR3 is TGTGCCGTCTCACCAGGGAACGAAGCTTTCTTT. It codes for CAVSPGNEAFF.

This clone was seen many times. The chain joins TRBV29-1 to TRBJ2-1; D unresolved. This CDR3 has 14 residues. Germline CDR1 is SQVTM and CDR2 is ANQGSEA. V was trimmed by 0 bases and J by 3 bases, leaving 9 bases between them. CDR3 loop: CSVEDHNSYNEQFF. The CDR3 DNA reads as TGCAGCGTTGAAGACCATAACAGCTACAATGAGCAGTTCTTC.

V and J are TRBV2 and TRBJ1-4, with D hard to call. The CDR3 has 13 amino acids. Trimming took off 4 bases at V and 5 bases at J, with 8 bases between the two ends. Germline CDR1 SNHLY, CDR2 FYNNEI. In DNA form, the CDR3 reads TGTGCCAGCAGTGTTGGAGGGAATGAAAAACTGTTTTTT. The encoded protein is CASSVGGNEKLFF.

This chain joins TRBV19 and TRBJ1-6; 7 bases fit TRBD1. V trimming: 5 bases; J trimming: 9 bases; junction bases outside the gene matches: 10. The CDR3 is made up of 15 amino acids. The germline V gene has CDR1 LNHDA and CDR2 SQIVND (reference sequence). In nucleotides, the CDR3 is TGTGCCAGTAGTTGGGACAGCCTTTTCGGTTCACCCCTCCACTTT. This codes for CASSWDSLFGSPLHF.

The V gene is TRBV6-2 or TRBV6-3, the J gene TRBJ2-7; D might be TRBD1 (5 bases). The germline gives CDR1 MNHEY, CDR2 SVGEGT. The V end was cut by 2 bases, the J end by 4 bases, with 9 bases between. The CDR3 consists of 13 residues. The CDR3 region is CASSYGAGYEQYF. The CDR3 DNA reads TGTGCCAGCAGTTACGGGGCTGGGTACGAGCAGTACTTC.

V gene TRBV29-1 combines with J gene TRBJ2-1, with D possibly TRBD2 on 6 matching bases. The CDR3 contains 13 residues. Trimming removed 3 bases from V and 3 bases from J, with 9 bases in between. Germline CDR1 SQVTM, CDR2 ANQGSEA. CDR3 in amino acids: CSVEPGLYNEQFF. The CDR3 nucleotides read TGCAGCGTTGAGCCGGGACTCTACAATGAGCAGTTCTTC.

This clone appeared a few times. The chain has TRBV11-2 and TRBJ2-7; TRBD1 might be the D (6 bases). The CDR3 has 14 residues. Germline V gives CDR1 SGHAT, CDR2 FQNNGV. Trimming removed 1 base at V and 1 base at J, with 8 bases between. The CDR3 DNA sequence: TGTGCCAGCAGCTTAGTGGGACATTCCTACGAGCAGTACTTC. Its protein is CASSLVGHSYEQYF.

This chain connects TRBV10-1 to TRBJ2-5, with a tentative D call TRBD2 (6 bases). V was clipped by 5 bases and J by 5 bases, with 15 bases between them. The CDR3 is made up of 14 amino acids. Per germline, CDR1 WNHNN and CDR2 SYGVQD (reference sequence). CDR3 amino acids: CASSPGTEGETQYF. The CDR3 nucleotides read TGCGCCAGCAGTCCCGGGACTGAGGGGGAGACCCAGTACTTC.